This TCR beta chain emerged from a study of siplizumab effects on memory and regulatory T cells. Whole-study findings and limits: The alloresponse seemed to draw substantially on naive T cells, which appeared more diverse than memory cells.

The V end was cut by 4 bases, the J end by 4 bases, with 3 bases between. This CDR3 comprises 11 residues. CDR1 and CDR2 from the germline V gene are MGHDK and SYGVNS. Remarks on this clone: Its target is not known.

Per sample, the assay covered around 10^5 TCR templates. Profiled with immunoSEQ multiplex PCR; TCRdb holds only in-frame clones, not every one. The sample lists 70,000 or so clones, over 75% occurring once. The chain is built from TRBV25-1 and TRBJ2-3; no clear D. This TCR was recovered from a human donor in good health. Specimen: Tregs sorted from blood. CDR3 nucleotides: TGTGCCAGCAGTGTATCAGATACGCAGTATTTT. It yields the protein CASSVSDTQYF.